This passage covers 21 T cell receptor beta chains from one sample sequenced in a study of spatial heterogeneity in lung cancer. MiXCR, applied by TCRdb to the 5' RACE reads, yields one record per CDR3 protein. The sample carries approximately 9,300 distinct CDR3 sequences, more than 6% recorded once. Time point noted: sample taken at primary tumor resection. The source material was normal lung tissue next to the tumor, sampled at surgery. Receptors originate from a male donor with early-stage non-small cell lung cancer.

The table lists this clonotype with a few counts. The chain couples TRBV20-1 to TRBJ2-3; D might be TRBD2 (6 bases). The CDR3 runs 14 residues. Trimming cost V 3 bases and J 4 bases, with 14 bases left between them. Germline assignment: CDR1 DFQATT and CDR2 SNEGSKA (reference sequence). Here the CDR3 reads CSASRRDGPDTQYF. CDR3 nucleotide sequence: TGCAGTGCTAGCAGGAGGGATGGTCCAGATACGCAGTATTTT.

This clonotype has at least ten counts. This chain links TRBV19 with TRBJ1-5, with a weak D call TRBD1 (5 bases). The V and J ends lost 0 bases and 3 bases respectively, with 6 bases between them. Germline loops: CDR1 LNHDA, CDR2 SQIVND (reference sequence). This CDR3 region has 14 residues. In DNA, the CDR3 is TGTGCCAGTAGTATAGAACAGGTCAATCAGCCCCAGCATTTT. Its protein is CASSIEQVNQPQHF. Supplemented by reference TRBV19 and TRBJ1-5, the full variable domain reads DGGITQSPKYLFRKEGQNVTLSCEQNLNHDAMYWYRQDPGQGLRLIYYSQIVNDFQKGDIAEGYSVSREKKESFPLTVTSAQKNPTAFYLCASSIEQVNQPQHFGDGTRLSIL.

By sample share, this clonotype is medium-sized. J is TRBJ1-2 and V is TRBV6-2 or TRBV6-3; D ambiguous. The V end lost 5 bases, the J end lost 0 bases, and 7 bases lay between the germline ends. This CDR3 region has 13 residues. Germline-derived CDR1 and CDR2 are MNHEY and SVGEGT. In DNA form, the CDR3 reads TGTGCCAGCAGTGGAGAATCTAACTATGGCTACACCTTC. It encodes CASSGESNYGYTF.

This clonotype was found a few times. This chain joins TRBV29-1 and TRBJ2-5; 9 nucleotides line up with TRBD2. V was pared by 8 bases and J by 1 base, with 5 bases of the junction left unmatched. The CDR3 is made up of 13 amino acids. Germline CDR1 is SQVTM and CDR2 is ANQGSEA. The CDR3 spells CSCIAGAQETQYF. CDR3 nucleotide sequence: TGCAGCTGCATAGCGGGGGCCCAAGAGACCCAGTACTTC. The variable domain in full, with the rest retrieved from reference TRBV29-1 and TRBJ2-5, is SAVISQKPSRDICQRGTSLTIQCQVDSQVTMMFWYRQQPGQSLTLIATANQGSEATYESGFVIDKFPISRPNLTFSTLTVSNMSPEDSSIYLCSCIAGAQETQYFGPGTRLLVL.

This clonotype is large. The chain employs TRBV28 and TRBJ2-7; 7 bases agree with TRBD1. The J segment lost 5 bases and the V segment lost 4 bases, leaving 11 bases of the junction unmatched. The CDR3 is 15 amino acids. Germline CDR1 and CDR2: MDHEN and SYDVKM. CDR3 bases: TGTGCCAGCAGTTCTCGGACAGGAATGGGGAACGAGCAGTACTTC. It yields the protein CASSSRTGMGNEQYF.

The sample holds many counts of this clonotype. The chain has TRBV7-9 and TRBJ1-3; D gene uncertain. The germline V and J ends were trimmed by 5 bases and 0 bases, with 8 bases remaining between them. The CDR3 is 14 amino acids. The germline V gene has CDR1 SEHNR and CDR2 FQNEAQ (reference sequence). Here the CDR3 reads CASSPDFSGNTIYF. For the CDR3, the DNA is TGTGCCAGCAGCCCAGACTTCTCTGGAAACACCATATATTTT.

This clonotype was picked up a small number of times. The DNA for the CDR3 is TGCAGTGCTCCCAGGAGCTATGGCTACACCTTC. Amino acids: CSAPRSYGYTF. The chain couples TRBV20-1 to TRBJ1-2; D gene uncertain. V was cut by 5 bases and J by 4 bases, with 8 bases left in between. The CDR3 runs 11 residues. Germline V gene sequence: CDR1 DFQATT, CDR2 SNEGSKA (reference sequence).

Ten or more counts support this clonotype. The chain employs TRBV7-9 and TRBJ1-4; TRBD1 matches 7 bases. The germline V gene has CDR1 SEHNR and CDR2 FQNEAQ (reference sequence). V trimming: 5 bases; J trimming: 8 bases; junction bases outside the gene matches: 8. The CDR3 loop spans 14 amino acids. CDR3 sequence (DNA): TGTGCCAGCAGCCCATCATTGACAGGGGAAAAACTGTTTTTT. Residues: CASSPSLTGEKLFF.

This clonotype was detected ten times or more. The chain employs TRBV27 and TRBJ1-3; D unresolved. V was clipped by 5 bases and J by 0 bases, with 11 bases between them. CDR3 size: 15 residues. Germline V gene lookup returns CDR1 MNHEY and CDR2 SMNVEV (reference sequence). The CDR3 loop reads CASSPARTSGNTIYF. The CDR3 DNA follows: TGTGCCAGCAGTCCCGCCAGGACCTCTGGAAACACCATATATTTT.

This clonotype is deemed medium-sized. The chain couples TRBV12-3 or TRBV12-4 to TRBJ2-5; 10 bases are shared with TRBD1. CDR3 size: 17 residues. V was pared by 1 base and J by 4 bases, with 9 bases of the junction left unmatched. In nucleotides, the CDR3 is TGTGCCAGCAGTTTAGGCCTGACAGGGGGCACGAGAGAGACCCAGTACTTC. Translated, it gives CASSLGLTGGTRETQYF.

The CDR3 is CASSQEETQYF. CDR3 bases: TGTGCCAGCAGTCAGGAAGAGACCCAGTACTTC. V and J are TRBV28 and TRBJ2-5; no clear D gene. There are 11 residues in the CDR3. Trimming removed 5 bases from V and 3 bases from J, with 4 bases in between. CDR1 MDHEN and CDR2 SYDVKM come from the germline V gene.

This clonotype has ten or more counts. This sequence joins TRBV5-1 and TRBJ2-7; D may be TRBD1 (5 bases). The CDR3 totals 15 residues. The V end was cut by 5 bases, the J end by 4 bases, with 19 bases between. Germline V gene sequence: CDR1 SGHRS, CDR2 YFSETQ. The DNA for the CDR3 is TGCGCCAGCAGTCTACAGGCCCTAGTAGGATACGAGCAGTACTTC. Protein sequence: CASSLQALVGYEQYF.

The DNA of the CDR3 is TGTGCCTGGATTCCGGGACAGCACTCCTACGAGCAGTACTTC. It yields the protein CAWIPGQHSYEQYF. The genes are TRBV30 and TRBJ2-7; 7 bases are shared with TRBD1. CDR1 GTSNPN and CDR2 SVGIG come from the germline V gene (reference sequence). This CDR3 region has 14 residues. J lost 0 bases, V lost 4 bases, and 6 bases had no gene match. Based on the CDR3 plus reference TRBV30 and TRBJ2-7, the full variable domain is SQTIHQWPATLVQPVGSPLSLECTVEGTSNPNLYWYRQAAGRGLQLLFYSVGIGQISSEVPQNLSASRPQDRQFILSSKKLLLSDSGFYLCAWIPGQHSYEQYFGPGTRLTVT.

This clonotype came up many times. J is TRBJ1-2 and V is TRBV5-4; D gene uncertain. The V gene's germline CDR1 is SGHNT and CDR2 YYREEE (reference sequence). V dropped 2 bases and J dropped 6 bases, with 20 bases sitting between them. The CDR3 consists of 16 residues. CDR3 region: CASSFLLMAQSDGYTF. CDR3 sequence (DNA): TGTGCCAGCAGCTTCCTCCTGATGGCCCAGAGTGATGGCTACACCTTC.

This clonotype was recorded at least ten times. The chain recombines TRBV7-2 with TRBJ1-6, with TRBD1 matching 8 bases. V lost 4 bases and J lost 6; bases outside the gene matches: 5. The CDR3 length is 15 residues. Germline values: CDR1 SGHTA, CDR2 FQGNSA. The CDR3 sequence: CASSSQGGLNSPLHF. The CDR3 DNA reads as TGTGCCAGCAGCTCACAGGGGGGCCTTAATTCACCCCTCCACTTT.

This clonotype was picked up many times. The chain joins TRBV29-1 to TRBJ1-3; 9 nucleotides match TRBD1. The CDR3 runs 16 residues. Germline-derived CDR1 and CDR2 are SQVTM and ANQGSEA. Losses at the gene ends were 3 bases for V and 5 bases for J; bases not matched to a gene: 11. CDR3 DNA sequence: TGCAGCGTTGAGATCCCGGGACAGGGTTCGAGAAACACCATATATTTT. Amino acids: CSVEIPGQGSRNTIYF.

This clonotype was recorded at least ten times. The CDR3 nucleotides read TGTGCCAGCAGCCGAGGGGGGCAGGCGAGCAATCAGCCCCAGCATTTT. Translated, it gives CASSRGGQASNQPQHF. This chain links TRBV4-2 with TRBJ1-5, with a possible D match to TRBD1 (6 bases). Trimming took 4 bases from V and 1 from J, leaving 14 bases between them. CDR1 is LGHNA and CDR2 is YNFKEQ in the germline V gene. The CDR3 covers 16 residues.

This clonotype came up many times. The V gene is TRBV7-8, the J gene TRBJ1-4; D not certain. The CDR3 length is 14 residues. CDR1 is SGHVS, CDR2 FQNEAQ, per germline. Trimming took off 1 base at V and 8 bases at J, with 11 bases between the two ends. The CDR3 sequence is CASSLVPFREKLFF. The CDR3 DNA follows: TGTGCCAGCAGCTTAGTACCGTTTCGGGAAAAACTGTTTTTT.

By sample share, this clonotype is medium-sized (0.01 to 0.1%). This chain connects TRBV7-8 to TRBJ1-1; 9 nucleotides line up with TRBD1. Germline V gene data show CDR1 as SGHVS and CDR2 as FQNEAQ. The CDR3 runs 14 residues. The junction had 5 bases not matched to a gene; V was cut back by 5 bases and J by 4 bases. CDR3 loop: CASSLATGGTEAFF. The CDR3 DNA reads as TGTGCCAGCAGCCTGGCGACAGGGGGCACTGAAGCTTTCTTT.

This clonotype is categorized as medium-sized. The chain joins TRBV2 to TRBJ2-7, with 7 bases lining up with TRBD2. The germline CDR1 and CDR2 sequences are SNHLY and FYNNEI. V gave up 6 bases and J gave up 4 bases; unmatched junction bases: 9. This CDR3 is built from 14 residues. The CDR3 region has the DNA TGTGCCAGCAGAGCCTGGGACTACCAATACGAGCAGTACTTC. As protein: CASRAWDYQYEQYF.

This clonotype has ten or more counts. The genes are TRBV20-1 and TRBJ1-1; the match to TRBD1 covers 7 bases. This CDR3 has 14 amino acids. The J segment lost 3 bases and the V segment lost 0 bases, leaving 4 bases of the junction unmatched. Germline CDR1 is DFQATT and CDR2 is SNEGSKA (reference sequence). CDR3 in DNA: TGCAGTGCTAGAGATCACAGGGGACACACTGAAGCTTTCTTT. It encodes CSARDHRGHTEAFF.